These T cell receptor beta chains were read from a single sample in a study of blood T cells in healthy people across ages. Each CDR3 protein gets one entry after TCRdb re-called the 5' RACE reads with MiXCR. Counted here are more than 1.4 million distinct CDR3 sequences, around two fifths occurring once; the ten biggest clones make up 7.9%. The specimen sequenced was blood. All receptors come from a woman younger than 35 in good health. Each CDR3 is given with its conserved first and last residue. A D gene is named only where the DNA matches it firmly. Clone size, where shown, is once, few, many, or a class for clones that have expanded.

TRBV12-3/TRBV12-4	TRBJ1-5	-	-	TGTGCCAGCACCTCGGGCGGTCTCAATCAGCCCCAGCATTTT	CASTSGGLNQPQHF
TRBV5-6	TRBJ2-5	-	TRBD2	TGTGCCAGCAGCTTTCGTCGGACTAGCGGAGATCAAGAGACCCAGTACTTC	CASSFRRTSGDQETQYF
TRBV6-6	TRBJ2-7	few	-	TGTGCCAGCACCGACTTGGTGAGGGGGGCAGCCTACGAGCAGTACTTC	CASTDLVRGAAYEQYF
TRBV11-2	TRBJ2-5	-	-	TGTGCCAGCAGCTTTAGCGGCTACCAAGAGACCCAGTACTTC	CASSFSGYQETQYF
TRBV9	TRBJ2-3	-	-	TGTGCCAGCAGCCCCCCCGGAGTAGCGGTGAGCACAGATACGCAGTATTTT	CASSPPGVAVSTDTQYF
TRBV6-5	TRBJ2-5	-	-	TGTGCCAGCAGTTACACCGGTGGCGAGGACGAGACCCAGTACTTC	CASSYTGGEDETQYF
TRBV10-3	TRBJ2-7	few	-	TGTGCCATCAGTGAGTCGATTTCAGGCGAGCAGTACTTC	CAISESISGEQYF
TRBV6-1	TRBJ2-1	-	TRBD2	TGTGCCAGCAGCCCTGCCCCCCCCGGGACTACTCACAATGAGCAGTTCTTC	CASSPAPPGTTHNEQFF
TRBV11-2	TRBJ2-7	few	-	TGTGCCAGCAGCCCTTCTAGGGTTAACGAGCAGTACTTC	CASSPSRVNEQYF
TRBV11-2	TRBJ1-2	-	-	TGTGCCAGCAGCCTATACGAGGTGGGAGGCTACACCTTC	CASSLYEVGGYTF
TRBV20-1	TRBJ1-2	few	-	TGCAGTGCTAGGGGCGTCCTAGACTACACCTTC	CSARGVLDYTF
TRBV6-2/TRBV6-3	TRBJ1-1	few	TRBD1	TGTGCCAGCAACTGGGACAGAGATAACACTGAAGCTTTCTTT	CASNWDRDNTEAFF
TRBV28	TRBJ2-3	few	TRBD2	TGTGCCAGCACCACTAGCGGGAATTCGGATACGCAGTATTTT	CASTTSGNSDTQYF
TRBV20-1	TRBJ2-5	-	TRBD1	TGCAGTGCCCGCCCGGGACAGGCCAGTAAGGAGCAGTACTTC	CSARPGQASKEQYF
TRBV5-6	TRBJ2-1	-	-	TGTGCCAGCAGCCCCGGGACCAGGGATAATGAGCAGTTCTTC	CASSPGTRDNEQFF
TRBV20-1	TRBJ2-3	-	-	TGCAGTGCTAGAGATCGGTCTGGATCCACAGATACGCAGTATTTT	CSARDRSGSTDTQYF
TRBV7-9	TRBJ2-1	-	-	TGTGCCAGCAGTCCCCTGGTCTTGAACCATGAGCAGTTCTTC	CASSPLVLNHEQFF
TRBV2	TRBJ2-1	few	-	TGTGCCAGCAGTGAGGAGACAGGCCTCTCCTACAATGAGCAGTTCTTC	CASSEETGLSYNEQFF
TRBV12-3/TRBV12-4	TRBJ2-1	once	TRBD2	TGTGCCAGCAGTTTAGCCGGCGGCCTAGCGGCCCTGGCGGGGATATACAATGAGCAGTTCTTC	CASSLAGGLAALAGIYNEQFF
TRBV2	TRBJ2-7	few	TRBD1	TGTGCCAGCAGGGGGCCCGGGACAGGGACCTACGAGCAGTACTTC	CASRGPGTGTYEQYF
TRBV27	TRBJ2-1	-	-	TGTGCCAGCAGTTTGGTCAGTCGTTCGTACAATGAGCAGTTCTTC	CASSLVSRSYNEQFF
TRBV12-5	TRBJ2-7	few	TRBD1	TGTGCTAGTGGTTTCGACAGGGGGGCCTACGAGCAGTACTTC	CASGFDRGAYEQYF
TRBV12-3/TRBV12-4	TRBJ1-2	-	-	TGTGCCAGCCGGGCGGAGGGTCGAAAGGGAGTTGGCTACACCTTC	CASRAEGRKGVGYTF
TRBV7-9	TRBJ2-1	few	TRBD2	TGTGCCAGCAGTCGGGGGTCTAGCGGAACCCTCTACAATGAGCAGTTCTTC	CASSRGSSGTLYNEQFF
TRBV15	TRBJ1-4	few	-	TGTGCCACCAGCAGAGAAACCGGGACGGGGGGGAAACTGTTTTTT	CATSRETGTGGKLFF
TRBV4-2	TRBJ1-5	few	-	TGTGCCAGCAGCCAAGATTTAGGGGGCAATCAGCCCCAGCATTTT	CASSQDLGGNQPQHF
TRBV5-1	TRBJ2-1	-	-	TGCGCCAGCAGCTTCGGGACGCCTGGGAACGGGCAGTTCTTC	CASSFGTPGNGQFF
TRBV10-2	TRBJ1-5	-	TRBD1	TGCGCCAGCAGTGAGACGACAGGGGGGCAGCCCCAGCATTTT	CASSETTGGQPQHF
TRBV30	TRBJ2-1	few	-	TGTGCCTTCATAGCGCACAGTCTGTACAATGAGCAGTTCTTC	CAFIAHSLYNEQFF
TRBV4-1	TRBJ1-1	-	-	TGCGCCAGCAGCCAAGTCGTGCGGACAGTGACTGAAGCTTTCTTT	CASSQVVRTVTEAFF
TRBV28	TRBJ1-1	-	TRBD1	TGTACCAGCAAGGGGGAGGGGGCGGTGAGAGCGGCTTTCTTT	CTSKGEGAVRAAFF
TRBV6-5	TRBJ2-7	-	TRBD2	TGTGCCAGCAGTTACTCGGGACTAGCGGGACAATCCTACGAGCAGTACTTC	CASSYSGLAGQSYEQYF
TRBV20-1	TRBJ2-3	-	-	TGCAGTGCTAGAATAAGGGTATTGCAAGATACGCAGTATTTT	CSARIRVLQDTQYF
TRBV4-1	TRBJ1-5	-	-	TGCGCCAGCAGCCAACGCCGATACAGTATTTTTAAACAGCCCCAGCATTTT	CASSQRRYSIFKQPQHF
TRBV5-1	TRBJ1-1	-	-	TGCGCCAGCAGCTTAGAGACAGGAGTCTACACTGAAGCTTTCTTT	CASSLETGVYTEAFF
TRBV5-1	TRBJ2-5	few	-	TGCGCCAGCAGCTTGACAGGGATCGTGGAGACCCAGTACTTC	CASSLTGIVETQYF
TRBV5-1	TRBJ2-6	-	-	TGCGCCAGCAGCTTTTCCGGTGCCGGGGCCAACGTCCTGACTTTC	CASSFSGAGANVLTF
TRBV5-1	TRBJ2-7	few	TRBD1	TGCGCCAGCAGAGGGGACAGTTTATCCTACGAGCAGTACTTC	CASRGDSLSYEQYF
TRBV25-1	TRBJ2-7	few	-	TGTGCCAGCAGTGAGCCGACCGGTGGCGAGCAGTACTTC	CASSEPTGGEQYF
TRBV5-1	TRBJ1-2	-	-	TGCGCCAGCAGCTGGGGTGGCAGGGTCGGCTATGGCTACACCTTC	CASSWGGRVGYGYTF
TRBV21-1	TRBJ2-7	few	-	TGTGCCAGCAGCTCCCACGGGGGGAGCTCCTACGAGCAGTACTTC	CASSSHGGSSYEQYF
TRBV11-1	TRBJ2-3	-	-	TGTGCCAGCAGAAGAGGACGGGGTGGTGAGGATACGCAGTATTTT	CASRRGRGGEDTQYF
TRBV5-1	TRBJ1-3	-	TRBD1	TGCGCCAGCACTTACTACCGGGACAGGGCTGGAAACACCATATATTTT	CASTYYRDRAGNTIYF
TRBV20-1	TRBJ2-7	few	-	TGCAGTGCTTCCCAGAAGTCCTACGAGCAGTACTTC	CSASQKSYEQYF